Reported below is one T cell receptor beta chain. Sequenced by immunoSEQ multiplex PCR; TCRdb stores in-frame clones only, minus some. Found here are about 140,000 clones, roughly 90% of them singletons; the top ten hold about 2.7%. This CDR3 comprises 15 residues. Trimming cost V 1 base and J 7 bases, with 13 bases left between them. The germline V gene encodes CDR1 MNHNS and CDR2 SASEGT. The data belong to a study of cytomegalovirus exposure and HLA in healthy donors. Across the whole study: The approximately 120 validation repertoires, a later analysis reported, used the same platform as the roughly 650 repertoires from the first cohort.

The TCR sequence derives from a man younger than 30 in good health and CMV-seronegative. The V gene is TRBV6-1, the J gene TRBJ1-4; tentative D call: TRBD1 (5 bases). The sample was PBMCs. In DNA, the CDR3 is TGTGCCAGCAGTGAAGTGGCAGGGCTAGGTGAAAAACTGTTTTTT. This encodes CASSEVAGLGEKLFF.